The clone carrying this T cell receptor beta chain was seen more than once but under ten times. This sample stems from a study of T cells after yellow fever vaccination. About the study: The fractions with low cell numbers were processed using SMART-Seq v4 Ultra Low Input.

Each CDR3 protein gets one entry after TCRdb re-called the 5' RACE reads with MiXCR. The data show a few hundred thousand distinct CDR3 sequences, roughly 3.3% seen once. V dropped 10 bases and J dropped 8 bases, with 28 bases sitting between them. The germline V gene encodes CDR1 ENHRY and CDR2 SYGVKD. This CDR3 comprises 16 residues. The clonotype comes from a man aged 18 to 30 who received the YFV17D yellow fever vaccine. The chain employs TRBV10-3 and TRBJ2-3; maybe TRBD1 (8 bases). The specimen comprised CD4+ T cells sorted from PBMCs, sampled 10 days after the yellow fever booster vaccination. The CDR3 coding sequence is TGTGCCACCACCCCGGCTACAGGGGGGGACCTCGTTACGCAGTATTTT. Amino acids: CATTPATGGDLVTQYF.